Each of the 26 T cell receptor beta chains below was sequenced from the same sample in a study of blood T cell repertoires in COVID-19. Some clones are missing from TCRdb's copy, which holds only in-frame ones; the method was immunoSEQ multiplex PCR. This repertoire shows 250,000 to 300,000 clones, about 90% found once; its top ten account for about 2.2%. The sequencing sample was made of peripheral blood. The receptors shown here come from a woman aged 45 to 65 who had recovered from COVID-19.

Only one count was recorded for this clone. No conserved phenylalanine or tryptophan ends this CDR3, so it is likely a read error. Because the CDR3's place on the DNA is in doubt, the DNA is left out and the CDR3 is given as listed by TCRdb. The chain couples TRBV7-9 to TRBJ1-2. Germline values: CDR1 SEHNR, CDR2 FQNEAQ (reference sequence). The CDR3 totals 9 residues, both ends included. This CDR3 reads CASSFVRME.

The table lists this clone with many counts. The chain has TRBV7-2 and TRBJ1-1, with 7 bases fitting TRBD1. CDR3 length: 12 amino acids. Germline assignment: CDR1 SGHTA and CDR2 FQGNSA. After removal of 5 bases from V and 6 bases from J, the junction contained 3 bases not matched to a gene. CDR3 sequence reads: CASSRDRSEAFF. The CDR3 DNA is TGTGCCAGCAGCCGGGACAGATCTGAAGCTTTCTTT.

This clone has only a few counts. DNA for the CDR3: TGTGCCAGCAGCCTACGACTCCTATTGACACAGGGGACTTCGGCTGAAGCTTTCTTT. Its protein product is CASSLRLLLTQGTSAEAFF. The rearrangement links TRBV5-4 to TRBJ1-1; 7 nucleotides line up with TRBD1. The germline gives CDR1 SGHNT, CDR2 YYREEE (reference sequence). J gave up 6 bases and V 4 bases, and 24 bases lay outside the gene matches. CDR3 length: 19 residues.

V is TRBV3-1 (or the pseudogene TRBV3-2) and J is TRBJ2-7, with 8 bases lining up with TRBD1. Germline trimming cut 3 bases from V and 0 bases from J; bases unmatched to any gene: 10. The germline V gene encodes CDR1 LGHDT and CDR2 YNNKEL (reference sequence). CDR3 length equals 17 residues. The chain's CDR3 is CASSHLGTGFFSYEQYF. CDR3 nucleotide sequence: TGTGCCAGCAGCCACCTCGGGACAGGCTTCTTCTCCTACGAGCAGTACTTC.

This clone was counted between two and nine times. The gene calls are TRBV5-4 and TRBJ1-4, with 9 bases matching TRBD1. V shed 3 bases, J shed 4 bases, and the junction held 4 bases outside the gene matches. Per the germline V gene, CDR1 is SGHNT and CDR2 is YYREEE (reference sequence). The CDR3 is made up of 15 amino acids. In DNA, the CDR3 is TGTGCCAGCAGCTCCCTGACAGGGGGTAATGAAAAACTGTTTTTT. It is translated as CASSSLTGGNEKLFF.

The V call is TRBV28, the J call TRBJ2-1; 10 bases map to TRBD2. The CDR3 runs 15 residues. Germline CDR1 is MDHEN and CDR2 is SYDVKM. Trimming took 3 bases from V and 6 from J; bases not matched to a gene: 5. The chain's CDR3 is CASSFRVAGGNEQFF. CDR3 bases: TGTGCCAGCAGTTTTAGGGTAGCGGGAGGCAATGAGCAGTTCTTC.

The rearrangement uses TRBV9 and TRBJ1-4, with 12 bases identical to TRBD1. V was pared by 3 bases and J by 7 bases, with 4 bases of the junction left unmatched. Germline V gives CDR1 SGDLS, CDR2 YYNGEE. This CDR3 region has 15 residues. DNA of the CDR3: TGTGCCAGCAGCGGCGGGACAGGGGGCCGTGAAAAACTGTTTTTT. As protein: CASSGGTGGREKLFF.

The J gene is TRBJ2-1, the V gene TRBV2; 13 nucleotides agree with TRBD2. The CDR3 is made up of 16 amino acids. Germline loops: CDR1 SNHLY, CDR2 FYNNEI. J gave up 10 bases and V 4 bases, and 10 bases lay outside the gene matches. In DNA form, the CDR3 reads TGTGCCAGCAGTGGACCTACTAGCGGGAGGGAGGGGGAGCAGTTCTTC. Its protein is CASSGPTSGREGEQFF.

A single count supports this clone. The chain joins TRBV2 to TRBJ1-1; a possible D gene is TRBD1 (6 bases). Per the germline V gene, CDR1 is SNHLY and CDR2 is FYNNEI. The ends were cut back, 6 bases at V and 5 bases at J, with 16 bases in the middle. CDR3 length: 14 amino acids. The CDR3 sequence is CASRYAEGVTEAFF. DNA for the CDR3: TGTGCCAGCAGATACGCAGAGGGGGTGACTGAAGCTTTCTTT. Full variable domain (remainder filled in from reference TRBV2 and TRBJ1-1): EPEVTQTPSHQVTQMGQEVILRCVPISNHLYFYWYRQILGQKVEFLVSFYNNEISEKSEIFDDQFSVERPDGSNFTLKIRSTKLEDSAMYFCASRYAEGVTEAFFGQGTRLTVV.

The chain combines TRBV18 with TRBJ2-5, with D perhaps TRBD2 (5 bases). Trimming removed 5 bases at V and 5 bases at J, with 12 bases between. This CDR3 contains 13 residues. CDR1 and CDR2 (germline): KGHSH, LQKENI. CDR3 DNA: TGTGCCAGCTCAGGGTTTCGCGGGGAGACCCAGTACTTC. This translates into CASSGFRGETQYF. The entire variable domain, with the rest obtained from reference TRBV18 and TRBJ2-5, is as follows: NAGVMQNPRHLVRRRGQEARLRCSPMKGHSHVYWYRQLPEEGLKFMVYLQKENIIDESGMPKERFSAEFPKEGPSILRIQQVVRGDSAAYFCASSGFRGETQYFGPGTRLLVL.

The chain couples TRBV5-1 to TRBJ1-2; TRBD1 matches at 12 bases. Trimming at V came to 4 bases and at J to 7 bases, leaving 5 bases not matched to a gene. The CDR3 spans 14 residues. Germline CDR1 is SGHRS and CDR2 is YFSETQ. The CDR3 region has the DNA TGCGCCAGCAGCACGGGACAGGGGGCGACTGGCTACACCTTC. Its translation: CASSTGQGATGYTF.

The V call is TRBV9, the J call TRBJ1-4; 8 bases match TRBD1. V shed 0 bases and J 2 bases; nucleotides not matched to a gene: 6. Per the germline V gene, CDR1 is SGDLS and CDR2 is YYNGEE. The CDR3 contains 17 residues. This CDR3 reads CASSVEAGGMTNEKLFF. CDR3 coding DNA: TGTGCCAGCAGCGTAGAGGCAGGGGGCATGACTAATGAAAAACTGTTTTTT.

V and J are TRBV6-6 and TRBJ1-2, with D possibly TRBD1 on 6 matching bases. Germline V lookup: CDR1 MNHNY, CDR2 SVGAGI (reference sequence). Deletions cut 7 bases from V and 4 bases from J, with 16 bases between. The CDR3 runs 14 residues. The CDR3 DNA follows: TGTGCCAGCATCAACAGGGAGAGTAGCTATGGCTACACCTTC. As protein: CASINRESSYGYTF.

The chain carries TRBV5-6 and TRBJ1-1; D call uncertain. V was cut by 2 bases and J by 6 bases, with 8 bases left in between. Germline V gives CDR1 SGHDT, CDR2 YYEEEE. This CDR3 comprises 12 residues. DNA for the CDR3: TGTGCCAGCAGCTTTTTATCCGCTGAAGCTTTCTTT. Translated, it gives CASSFLSAEAFF.

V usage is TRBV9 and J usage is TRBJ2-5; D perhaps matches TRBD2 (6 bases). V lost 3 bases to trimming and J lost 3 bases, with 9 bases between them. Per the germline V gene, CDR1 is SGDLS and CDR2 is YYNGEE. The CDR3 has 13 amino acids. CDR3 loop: CASSAGGKETQYF. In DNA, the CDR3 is TGTGCCAGCAGCGCCGGAGGGAAAGAGACCCAGTACTTC.

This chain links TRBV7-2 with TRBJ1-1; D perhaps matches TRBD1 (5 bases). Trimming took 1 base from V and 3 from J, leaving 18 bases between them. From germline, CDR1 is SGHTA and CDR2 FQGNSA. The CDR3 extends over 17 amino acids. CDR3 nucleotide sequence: TGTGCCAGCAGCTTAGTGGTCCCCCCCCTAGGGGACACTGAAGCTTTCTTT. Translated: CASSLVVPPLGDTEAFF.

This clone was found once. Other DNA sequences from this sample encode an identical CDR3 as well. DNA for the CDR3: TGCGCCAGCAGCTTTACAGGGGGCAGTTACGAGCAGTACTTC. Translating it yields CASSFTGGSYEQYF. This chain uses TRBV5-1 with TRBJ2-7, with TRBD1 identical over 9 bases. The V segment lost 2 bases and the J segment 4 bases; nucleotides outside the gene matches: 4. The length of the CDR3 is 14 residues. Looked up from germline, CDR1 is SGHRS and CDR2 is YFSETQ.

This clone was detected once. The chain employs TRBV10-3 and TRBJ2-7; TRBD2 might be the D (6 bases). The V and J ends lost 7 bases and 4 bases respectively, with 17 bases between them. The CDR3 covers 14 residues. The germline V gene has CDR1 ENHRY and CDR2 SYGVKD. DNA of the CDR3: TGTGCCATCAAACCGGGAGCAGCAGATTACGAGCAGTACTTC. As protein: CAIKPGAADYEQYF.

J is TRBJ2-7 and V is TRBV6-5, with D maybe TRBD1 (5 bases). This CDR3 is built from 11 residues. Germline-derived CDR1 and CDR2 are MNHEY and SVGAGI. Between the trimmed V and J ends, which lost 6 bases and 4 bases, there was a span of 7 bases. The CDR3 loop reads CASSDSYEQYF. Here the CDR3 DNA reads TGTGCCAGCAGCGACAGTTACGAGCAGTACTTC.

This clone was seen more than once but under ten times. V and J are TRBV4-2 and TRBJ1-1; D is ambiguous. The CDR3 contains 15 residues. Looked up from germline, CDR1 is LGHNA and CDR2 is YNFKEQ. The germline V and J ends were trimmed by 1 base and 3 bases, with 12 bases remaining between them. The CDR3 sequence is CASSQGSGSDTEAFF. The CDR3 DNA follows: TGTGCCAGCAGCCAAGGGTCGGGGTCGGACACTGAAGCTTTCTTT.

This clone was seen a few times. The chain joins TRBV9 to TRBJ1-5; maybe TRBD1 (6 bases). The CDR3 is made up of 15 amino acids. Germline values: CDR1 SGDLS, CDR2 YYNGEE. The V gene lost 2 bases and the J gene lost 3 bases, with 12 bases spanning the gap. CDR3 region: CASSVTGTYNQPQHF. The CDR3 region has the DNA TGTGCCAGCAGCGTGACAGGCACGTACAATCAGCCCCAGCATTTT.

DNA for the CDR3: TGTGCCTGGAGACCCATGGGCGCCGGTGAAGCTTTCTTT. It yields the protein CAWRPMGAGEAFF. V is TRBV30 and J is TRBJ1-1, with D unresolved. The ends were cut back, 3 bases at V and 7 bases at J, with 15 bases in the middle. This CDR3 spans 13 amino acids. Germline V lookup: CDR1 GTSNPN, CDR2 SVGIG (reference sequence). Combining the CDR3 with reference TRBV30 and TRBJ1-1 gives the whole variable domain SQTIHQWPATLVQPVGSPLSLECTVEGTSNPNLYWYRQAAGRGLQLLFYSVGIGQISSEVPQNLSASRPQDRQFILSSKKLLLSDSGFYLCAWRPMGAGEAFFGQGTRLTVV.

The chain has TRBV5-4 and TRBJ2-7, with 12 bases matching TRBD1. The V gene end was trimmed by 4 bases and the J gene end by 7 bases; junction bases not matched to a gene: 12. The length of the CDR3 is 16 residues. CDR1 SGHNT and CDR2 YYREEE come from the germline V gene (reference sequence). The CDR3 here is CASSRWVGDRGREQYF. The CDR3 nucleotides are TGTGCCAGCAGCCGATGGGTCGGGGACAGGGGGCGGGAGCAGTACTTC. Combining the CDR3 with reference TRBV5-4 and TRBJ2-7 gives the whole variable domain ETGVTQSPTHLIKTRGQQVTLRCSSQSGHNTVSWYQQALGQGPQFIFQYYREEENGRGNFPPRFSGLQFPNYSSELNVNALELDDSALYLCASSRWVGDRGREQYFGPGTRLTVT.

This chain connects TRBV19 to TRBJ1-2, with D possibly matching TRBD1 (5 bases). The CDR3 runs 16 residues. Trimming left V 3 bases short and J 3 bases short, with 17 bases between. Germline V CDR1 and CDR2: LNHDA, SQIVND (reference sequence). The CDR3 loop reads CASSISRTDSYYGYTF. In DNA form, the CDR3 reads TGTGCCAGTAGTATTTCAAGGACCGACAGTTACTATGGCTACACCTTC.

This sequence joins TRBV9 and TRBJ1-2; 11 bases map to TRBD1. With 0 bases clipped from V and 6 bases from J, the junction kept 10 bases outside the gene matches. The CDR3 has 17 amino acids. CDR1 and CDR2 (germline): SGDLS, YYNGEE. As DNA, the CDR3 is TGTGCCAGCAGCGTAGGGATGTTGGACAGGGGGCGTGATGGCTACACCTTC. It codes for CASSVGMLDRGRDGYTF.

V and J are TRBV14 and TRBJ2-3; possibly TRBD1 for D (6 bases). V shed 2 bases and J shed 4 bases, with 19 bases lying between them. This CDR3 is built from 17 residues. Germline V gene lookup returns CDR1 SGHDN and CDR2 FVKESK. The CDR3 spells CASSQIRQAAPADTQYF. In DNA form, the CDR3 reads TGTGCCAGCAGCCAAATCCGACAGGCCGCTCCGGCAGATACGCAGTATTTT.